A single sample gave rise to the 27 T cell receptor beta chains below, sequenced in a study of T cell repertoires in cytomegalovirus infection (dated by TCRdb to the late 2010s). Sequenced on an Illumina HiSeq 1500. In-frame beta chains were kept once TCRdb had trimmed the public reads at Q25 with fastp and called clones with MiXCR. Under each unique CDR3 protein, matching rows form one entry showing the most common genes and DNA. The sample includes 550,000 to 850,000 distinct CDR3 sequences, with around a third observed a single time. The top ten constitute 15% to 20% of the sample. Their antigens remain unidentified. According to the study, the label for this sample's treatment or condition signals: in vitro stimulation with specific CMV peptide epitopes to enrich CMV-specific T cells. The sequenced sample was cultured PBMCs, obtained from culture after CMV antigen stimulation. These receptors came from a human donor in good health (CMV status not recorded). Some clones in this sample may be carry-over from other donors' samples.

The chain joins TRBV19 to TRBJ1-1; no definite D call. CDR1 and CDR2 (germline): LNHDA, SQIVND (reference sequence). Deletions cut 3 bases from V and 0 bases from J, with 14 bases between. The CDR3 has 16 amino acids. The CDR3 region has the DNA TGTGCCAGTAGTATGGGGATTCAAAACATGAACACTGAAGCTTTCTTT. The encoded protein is CASSMGIQNMNTEAFF.

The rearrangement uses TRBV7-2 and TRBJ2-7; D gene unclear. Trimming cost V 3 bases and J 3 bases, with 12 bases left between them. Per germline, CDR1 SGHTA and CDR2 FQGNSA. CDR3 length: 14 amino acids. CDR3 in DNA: TGTGCCAGCAGCTTCGGTAGGGTAAACTACGAGCAGTACTTC. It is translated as CASSFGRVNYEQYF.

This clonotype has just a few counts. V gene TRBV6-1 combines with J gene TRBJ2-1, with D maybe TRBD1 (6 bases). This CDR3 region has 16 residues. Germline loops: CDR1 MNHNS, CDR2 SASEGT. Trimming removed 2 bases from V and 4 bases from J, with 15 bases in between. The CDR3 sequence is CASSETGTSGYNEQFF. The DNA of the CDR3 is TGTGCCAGCAGTGAAACTGGGACATCGGGGTACAATGAGCAGTTCTTC.

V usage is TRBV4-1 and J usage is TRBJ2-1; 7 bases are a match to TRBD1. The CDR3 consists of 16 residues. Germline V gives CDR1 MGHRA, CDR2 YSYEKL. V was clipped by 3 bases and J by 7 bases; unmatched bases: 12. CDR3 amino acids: CASSHNRDSPYNEQFF. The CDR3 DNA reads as TGCGCCAGCAGCCATAACCGGGACAGCCCTTATAATGAGCAGTTCTTC.

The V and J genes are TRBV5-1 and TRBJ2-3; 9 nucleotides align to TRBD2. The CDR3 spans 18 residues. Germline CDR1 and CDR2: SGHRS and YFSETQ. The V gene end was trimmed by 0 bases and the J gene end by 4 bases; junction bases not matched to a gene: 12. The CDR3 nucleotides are TGCGCCAGCAGCTTGGTAGGTGGGCTAGCGGGGTCTGCAGATACGCAGTATTTT. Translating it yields CASSLVGGLAGSADTQYF.

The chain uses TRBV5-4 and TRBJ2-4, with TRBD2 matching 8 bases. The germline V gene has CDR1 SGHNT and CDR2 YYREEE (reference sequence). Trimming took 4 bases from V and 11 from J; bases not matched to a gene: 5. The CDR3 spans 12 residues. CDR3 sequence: CASSRGLALQYF. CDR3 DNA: TGTGCCAGCAGCCGAGGACTAGCCCTTCAGTACTTC.

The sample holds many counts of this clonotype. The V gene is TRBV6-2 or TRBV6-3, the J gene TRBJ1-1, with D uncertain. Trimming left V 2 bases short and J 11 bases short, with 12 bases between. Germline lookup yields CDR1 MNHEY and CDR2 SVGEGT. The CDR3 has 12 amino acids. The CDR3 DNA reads TGTGCCAGCAGTTACCCCGACCCCCCGGCTTTCTTT. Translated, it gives CASSYPDPPAFF.

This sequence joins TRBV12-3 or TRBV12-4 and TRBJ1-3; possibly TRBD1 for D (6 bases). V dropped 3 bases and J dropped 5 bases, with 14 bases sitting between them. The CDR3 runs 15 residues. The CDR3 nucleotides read TGTGCCAGCAGTTTTAACGGGGGCGGGAGAAACACCATATATTTT. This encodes CASSFNGGGRNTIYF.

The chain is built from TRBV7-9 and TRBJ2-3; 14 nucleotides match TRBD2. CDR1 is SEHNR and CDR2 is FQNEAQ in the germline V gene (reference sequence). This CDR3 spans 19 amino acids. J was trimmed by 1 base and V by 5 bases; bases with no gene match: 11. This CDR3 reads CASSPKLLGLAGGTDTQYF. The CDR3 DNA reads TGTGCCAGCAGCCCAAAATTGCTGGGACTAGCGGGGGGCACAGATACGCAGTATTTT.

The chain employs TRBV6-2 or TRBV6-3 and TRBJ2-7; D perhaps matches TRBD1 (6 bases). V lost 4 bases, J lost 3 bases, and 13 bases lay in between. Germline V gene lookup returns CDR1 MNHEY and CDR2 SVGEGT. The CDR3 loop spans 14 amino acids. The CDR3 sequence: CASSFIDRSYEQYF. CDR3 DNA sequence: TGTGCCAGCAGTTTTATCGACAGGAGCTACGAGCAGTACTTC.

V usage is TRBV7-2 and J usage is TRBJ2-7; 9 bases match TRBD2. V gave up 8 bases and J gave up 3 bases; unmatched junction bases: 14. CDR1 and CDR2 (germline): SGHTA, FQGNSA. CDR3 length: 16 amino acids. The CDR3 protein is CASCHPPGTSNYEQYF. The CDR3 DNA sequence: TGTGCCAGCTGTCACCCCCCCGGGACTAGCAACTACGAGCAGTACTTC.

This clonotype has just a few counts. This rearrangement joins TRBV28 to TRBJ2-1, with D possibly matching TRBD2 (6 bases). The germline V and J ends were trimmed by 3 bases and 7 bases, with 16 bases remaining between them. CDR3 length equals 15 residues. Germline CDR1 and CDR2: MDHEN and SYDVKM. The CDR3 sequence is CASSLGGVGFNEQFF. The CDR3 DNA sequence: TGTGCCAGCAGTTTGGGCGGGGTCGGATTTAATGAGCAGTTCTTC. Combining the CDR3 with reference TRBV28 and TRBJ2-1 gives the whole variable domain DVKVTQSSRYLVKRTGEKVFLECVQDMDHENMFWYRQDPGLGLRLIYFSYDVKMKEKGDIPEGYSVSREKKERFSLILESASTNQTSMYLCASSLGGVGFNEQFFGPGTRLTVL.

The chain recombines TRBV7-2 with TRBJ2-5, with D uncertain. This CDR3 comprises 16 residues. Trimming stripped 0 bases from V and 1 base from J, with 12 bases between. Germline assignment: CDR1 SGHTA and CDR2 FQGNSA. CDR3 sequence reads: CASSLAPGFLQETQYF. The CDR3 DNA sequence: TGTGCCAGCAGCTTAGCCCCGGGTTTTCTCCAAGAGACCCAGTACTTC.

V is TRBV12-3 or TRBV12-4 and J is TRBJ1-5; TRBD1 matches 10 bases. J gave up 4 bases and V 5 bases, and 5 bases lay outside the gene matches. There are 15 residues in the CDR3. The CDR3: CASSPGTGENQPQHF. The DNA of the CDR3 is TGTGCCAGCAGTCCAGGGACAGGGGAAAATCAGCCCCAGCATTTT.

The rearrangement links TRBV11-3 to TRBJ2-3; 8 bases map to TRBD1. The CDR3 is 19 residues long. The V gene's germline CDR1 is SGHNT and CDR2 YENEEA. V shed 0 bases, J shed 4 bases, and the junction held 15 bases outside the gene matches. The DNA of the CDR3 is TGTGCCAGCAGCTTAGACCAACCGGGGACAGGCCGCGGGGCAGATACGCAGTATTTT. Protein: CASSLDQPGTGRGADTQYF.

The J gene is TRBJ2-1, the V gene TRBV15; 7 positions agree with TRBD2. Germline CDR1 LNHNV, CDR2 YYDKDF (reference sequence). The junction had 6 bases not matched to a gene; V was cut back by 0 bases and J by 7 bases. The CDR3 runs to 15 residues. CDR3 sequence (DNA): TGTGCCACCAGCAGAGATCGGCTAGCGGTGAATGAGCAGTTCTTC. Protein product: CATSRDRLAVNEQFF.

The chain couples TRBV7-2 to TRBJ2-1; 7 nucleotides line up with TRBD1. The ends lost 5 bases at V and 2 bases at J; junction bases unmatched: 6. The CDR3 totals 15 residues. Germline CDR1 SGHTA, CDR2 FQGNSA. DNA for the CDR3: TGTGCCAGCAGCAGGACAGGAGACACCTACAATGAGCAGTTCTTC. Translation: CASSRTGDTYNEQFF. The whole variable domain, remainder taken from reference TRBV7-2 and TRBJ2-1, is GAGVSQSPSNKVTEKGKDVELRCDPISGHTALYWYRQSLGQGLEFLIYFQGNSAPDKSGLPSDRFSAERTGGSVSTLTIQRTQQEDSAVYLCASSRTGDTYNEQFFGPGTRLTVL.

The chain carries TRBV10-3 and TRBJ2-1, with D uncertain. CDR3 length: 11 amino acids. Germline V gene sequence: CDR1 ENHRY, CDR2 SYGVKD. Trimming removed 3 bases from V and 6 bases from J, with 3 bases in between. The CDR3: CAISEGNEQFF. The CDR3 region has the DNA TGTGCCATCAGTGAAGGCAATGAGCAGTTCTTC.

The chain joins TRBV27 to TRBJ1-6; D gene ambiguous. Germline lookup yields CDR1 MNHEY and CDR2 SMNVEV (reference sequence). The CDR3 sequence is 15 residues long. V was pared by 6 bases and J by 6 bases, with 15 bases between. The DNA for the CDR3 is TGTGCCAGCAGCACAGACATGAGACTTAATTCACCCCTCCACTTT. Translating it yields CASSTDMRLNSPLHF.

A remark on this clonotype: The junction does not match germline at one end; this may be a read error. The CDR3 here is CASSPGRSPSYEQCF. Written as DNA, the CDR3 is TGTGCCAGCAGCCCGGGGCGGTCCCCCTCCTACGAGCAGTGCTTC. V gene TRBV7-6 combines with J gene TRBJ2-7; D may be TRBD1 or TRBD2 (5 bases each). This CDR3 has 15 residues. Germline CDR1 SGHVS, CDR2 FNYEAQ. Looking up the rest from reference TRBV7-6 and TRBJ2-7 gives the full variable domain: GAGVSQSPRYKVTKRGQDVALRCDPISGHVSLYWYRQALGQGPEFLTYFNYEAQQDKSGLPNDRFSAERPEGSISTLTIQRTEQRDSAMYRCASSPGRSPSYEQCFGPGTRLTVT.

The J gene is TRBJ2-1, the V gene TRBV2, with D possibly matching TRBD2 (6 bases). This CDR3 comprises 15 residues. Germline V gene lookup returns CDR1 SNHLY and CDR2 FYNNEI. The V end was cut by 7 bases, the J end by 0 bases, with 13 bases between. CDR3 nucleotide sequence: TGTGCCAGCAAGCGTAGCGGTAGCTCCTACAATGAGCAGTTCTTC. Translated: CASKRSGSSYNEQFF.

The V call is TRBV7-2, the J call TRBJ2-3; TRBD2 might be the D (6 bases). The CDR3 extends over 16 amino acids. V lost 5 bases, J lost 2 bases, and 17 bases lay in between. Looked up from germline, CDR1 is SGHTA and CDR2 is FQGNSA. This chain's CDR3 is CASSPRGSGITDTQYF. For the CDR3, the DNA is TGTGCCAGCAGCCCTCGAGGTAGCGGCATCACAGATACGCAGTATTTT.

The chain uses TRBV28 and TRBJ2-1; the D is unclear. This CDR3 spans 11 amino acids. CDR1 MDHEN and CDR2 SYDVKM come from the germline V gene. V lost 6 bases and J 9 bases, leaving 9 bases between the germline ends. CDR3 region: CASRLEVEQFF. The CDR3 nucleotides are TGTGCCAGCAGGTTAGAAGTTGAGCAGTTCTTC.

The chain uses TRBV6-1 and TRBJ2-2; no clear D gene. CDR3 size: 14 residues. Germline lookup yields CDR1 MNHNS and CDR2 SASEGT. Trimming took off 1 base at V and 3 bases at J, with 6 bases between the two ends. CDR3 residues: CASSEDLYTGELFF. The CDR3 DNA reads TGTGCCAGCAGTGAAGACCTTTACACCGGGGAGCTGTTTTTT.

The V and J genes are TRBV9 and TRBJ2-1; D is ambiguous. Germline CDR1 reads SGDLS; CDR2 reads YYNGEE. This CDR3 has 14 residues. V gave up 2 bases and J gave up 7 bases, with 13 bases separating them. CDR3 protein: CASSVASSSNEQFF. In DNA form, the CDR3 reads TGTGCCAGCAGCGTGGCGTCTAGTAGTAATGAGCAGTTCTTC.

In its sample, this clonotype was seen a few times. The CDR3 DNA reads as TGTGCCTGGAGGGGGACGAATCGGGGGAACACTGAAGCTTTCTTT. Amino acids: CAWRGTNRGNTEAFF. This chain links TRBV30 with TRBJ1-1; D is perhaps TRBD1 (5 bases). The CDR3 length is 15 residues. The germline V gene encodes CDR1 GTSNPN and CDR2 SVGIG (reference sequence). The V gene lost 3 bases and the J gene lost 1 base, with 15 bases spanning the gap.

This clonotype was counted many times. As DNA, the CDR3 is TGTGCCAGCAGCTCTACCCGGGCCCTCCGGAGCGAGCAGTACTTC. Translated: CASSSTRALRSEQYF. The rearrangement joins TRBV7-2 to TRBJ2-7; unclear D gene. The ends were cut back, 4 bases at V and 6 bases at J, with 19 bases in the middle. Germline CDR1 reads SGHTA; CDR2 reads FQGNSA. The CDR3 consists of 15 residues.